A single sample gave rise to the 22 T cell receptor beta chains below, sequenced in a study of tissue T cells after allogeneic stem cell transplantation. The method was immunoSEQ multiplex PCR; TCRdb's version includes in-frame clones alone and lacks a portion of them. Of some 4,100 clones in the sample, 40% to 50% are singletons; the top ten hold 28%. Stated time point: mouse harvest day 14 after allogeneic transplant. Each mouse received 10^7 T-cell-depleted marrow cells plus 10^6 splenic CD5+ T cells by tail vein. The sequencing sample was made of gut tissue. These receptors all stem from a female BALB/c mouse given C57BL/6 T cells with graft-versus-host disease after an allogeneic hematopoietic cell transplant.

On this clone itself: Germline and genes here are mouse. With the read ending 1 residue before the CDR3 end, the germline J gene is used to fill in that end. Other DNA sequences of this sample code for an identical CDR3. The rearrangement joins TRBV26 to TRBJ2-1, with D unclear. V lost 2 bases and J lost 1, with 3 bases in between. This CDR3 comprises 13 residues. The germline CDR1 and CDR2 sequences are KGHPV and FQNQEV (reference sequence). Partial CDR3 DNA: TGTGCCAGCAGTCTGGACAACTATGCTGAGCAGTTC. Translating it yields CASSLDNYAEQF. The whole CDR3 region reads CASSLDNYAEQFF.

This clone is deemed medium-sized. The germline and genes are mouse ones. From the germline J gene comes the end of the CDR3, since the read stops 1 residue before it. The J gene is TRBJ2-7, the V gene TRBV26, with D hard to call. V was clipped by 0 bases and J by 0 bases, with 9 bases between them. The CDR3 loop spans 15 amino acids. Germline V gene lookup returns CDR1 KGHPV and CDR2 FQNQEV (reference sequence). CDR3 sequence reads: CASSLSTGPSYEQYF. The sequenced part of the CDR3 DNA is TGTGCCAGCAGTCTGTCGACGGGCCCCTCCTATGAACAGTAC.

With respect to this clone: Gene names and germline match the mouse. The read gets to within 1 residue of the CDR3 end, and the germline J gene fills in the rest. This chain connects TRBV16 to TRBJ2-4; a possible D gene is TRBD1 (6 bases). CDR1 and CDR2 (germline): SGHSA, FRNQAP. There are 12 residues in the CDR3. Trimming pared 3 bases from V and 7 bases from J, leaving 8 bases between. The CDR3 loop reads CASSFRGDTLYF. Partial CDR3 DNA: TGTGCAAGCAGCTTCAGGGGCGACACCTTGTAC. Full variable domain (remainder filled in from reference TRBV16 and TRBJ2-4): NAGVIQTPRHKVTGKGQEATLWCEPISGHSAVFWYRQTIVQGLEFLTYFRNQAPIDDSGMPKERFSAQMPNQSHSTLKIQSTQPQDSAVYLCASSFRGDTLYFGAGTRLSVL.

Judged by abundance, this clone is medium-sized. Gene names follow the mouse nomenclature. CDR3 region: CASSLATGPDYTF. CDR3 DNA (partial): TGTGCCAGCTCTCTTGCGACAGGGCCCGACTACACC. The chain couples TRBV12-1 to TRBJ1-2; 7 nucleotides agree with TRBD1. The observed sequence ends 1 residue before the CDR3 terminus, with the missing tail filled in from the germline J gene. The CDR3 runs 13 residues. Germline CDR1 SGHSN, CDR2 HYEKVE. V was pared by 1 base and J by 6 bases, with 4 bases of the junction left unmatched.

Notes on this clone: Genes and germline are mouse. The CDR3 end falls 1 residue outside the read, so it is completed with the germline J gene. The rearrangement links TRBV3 to TRBJ2-1; possibly TRBD2 for D (6 bases). The length of the CDR3 is 14 residues. Trimming left V 7 bases short and J 1 base short, with 11 bases between. The germline CDR1 and CDR2 sequences are SNHLY and FYNGKV (reference sequence). Incomplete CDR3 DNA: TGTGCCAGCATCCGGGACTCCAACTATGCTGAGCAGTTC. Amino acids: CASIRDSNYAEQF. Given in full, the CDR3 is CASIRDSNYAEQFF.

This clone occurred a few times. The genes and germline here are from mouse. The observed sequence ends 1 residue before the CDR3 terminus, with the missing tail filled in from the germline J gene. The chain joins TRBV16 to TRBJ2-7; D is possibly TRBD1 (6 bases). The CDR3 totals 14 residues. V shed 5 bases and J shed 1 base, with 12 bases lying between them. Germline V gives CDR1 SGHSA, CDR2 FRNQAP. The CDR3 loop reads CASSQEGESYEQYF. Partial CDR3 DNA: TGTGCAAGCAGCCAGGAGGGGGAGTCCTATGAACAGTAC.

Note on this clone: Gene names follow the mouse nomenclature. The read halts 1 residue ahead of the CDR3 end, with the missing end drawn from the germline J gene. The chain joins TRBV12-1 to TRBJ2-2, with 8 bases matching TRBD1. The germline V gene encodes CDR1 SGHSN and CDR2 HYEKVE. The ends lost 6 bases at V and 4 bases at J; junction bases unmatched: 3. This CDR3 is 13 amino acids long. The CDR3 bases that were read are TGTGCCAGCGGCAGGGGGCGCACCGGGCAGCTCTAC. As protein: CASGRGRTGQLY. The entire CDR3 is CASGRGRTGQLYF.

The table lists this clone with a few counts. The germline and genes are mouse ones. The read terminates 1 residue before the CDR3 end, so the remaining end is supplied by the germline J gene. The chain employs TRBV13-2 and TRBJ2-7, with D tentatively TRBD1 or TRBD2 (5 bases each). Germline V gives CDR1 NNHNN, CDR2 SYGAGS (reference sequence). This CDR3 comprises 12 residues. V dropped 2 bases and J dropped 5 bases, with 8 bases sitting between them. CDR3 region: CASGEGDDEQYF. CDR3 DNA, as far as it was read: TGTGCCAGCGGTGAAGGGGACGATGAACAGTAC.

This clone was seen a few times. Mouse gene names apply. The read gets to within 1 residue of the CDR3 end, and the germline J gene fills in the rest. The chain links TRBV4 to TRBJ2-7; D unresolved. The germline V gene encodes CDR1 LGHDT and CDR2 YNNKQL (reference sequence). The CDR3 loop spans 11 amino acids. With 5 bases removed from V and 4 bases from J, the gap between germline ends came to 6 bases. The sequenced CDR3 bases are TGTGCCAGCAGCCGACAATATGAACAGTAC. Translating gives CASSRQYEQY. The entire CDR3 is CASSRQYEQYF.

This clone came up a few times. All gene names here are mouse names. The DNA ends 1 residue before the CDR3 does, and the rest of the CDR3 is filled in from the germline J gene. This chain uses TRBV16 with TRBJ2-7; TRBD1 agrees at 7 bases. The germline V gene has CDR1 SGHSA and CDR2 FRNQAP. J gave up 3 bases and V 1 base, and 3 bases lay outside the gene matches. The CDR3 runs to 14 residues. The CDR3 DNA, read in part, is TGTGCAAGCAGCTTAGCTTCAGGGGGCTATGAACAGTAC. Translation gives CASSLASGGYEQY. The whole CDR3 sequence is CASSLASGGYEQYF.

With regard to this clone: Gene labels here are mouse ones. The sequenced fragment ends 1 residue before the CDR3 boundary, so the rest is inferred from the germline J gene. The chain is built from TRBV26 and TRBJ2-2, with TRBD1 matching 7 bases. This CDR3 has 15 residues. V lost 2 bases and J lost 4; bases outside the gene matches: 4. Germline values: CDR1 KGHPV, CDR2 FQNQEV (reference sequence). CDR3 sequence: CASSLDRAFTGQLYF. CDR3 DNA, as far as it was read: TGTGCCAGCAGTCTGGACAGGGCGTTCACCGGGCAGCTCTAC. Combining the CDR3 with reference TRBV26 and TRBJ2-2 gives the whole variable domain NSKVIQTPRYLVKGQGQKAKMRCIPEKGHPVVFWYQQNKNNEFKFLINFQNQEVLQQIDMTEKRFSAECPSNSPCSLEIQSSEAGDSALYLCASSLDRAFTGQLYFGEGSKLTVL.

Concerning this clone: Mouse names are used for the genes. The CDR3 end is not reached by the read, which stops 1 residue before it; the germline J gene fills it in. The chain employs TRBV3 and TRBJ1-1; D is possibly TRBD1 (6 bases). Germline V CDR1 and CDR2: SNHLY, FYNGKV (reference sequence). This CDR3 spans 14 amino acids. The germline V and J ends were trimmed by 5 bases and 0 bases, with 10 bases remaining between them. The part of the CDR3 DNA that was read is TGTGCCAGCAGCCGCGGGACACCAAACACAGAAGTCTTC. Protein sequence: CASSRGTPNTEVF. Given in full, the CDR3 is CASSRGTPNTEVFF. The full variable domain, with the rest looked up from reference TRBV3 and TRBJ1-1, is GPKVLQIPSHQIIDMGQMVTLNCDPVSNHLYFYWYKQILGQQMEFLVNFYNGKVMEKSKLFKDQFSVERPDGSYFTLKIQPTALEDSAVYFCASSRGTPNTEVFFGKGTRLTVV.

As for this clone: All gene names here are mouse names. The read gets to within 1 residue of the CDR3 end, and the germline J gene fills in the rest. The V gene is TRBV26, the J gene TRBJ2-7, with 10 bases identical to TRBD1. Germline V gene sequence: CDR1 KGHPV, CDR2 FQNQEV (reference sequence). After removal of 6 bases from V and 4 bases from J, the junction contained 0 bases not matched to a gene. There are 12 residues in the CDR3. The CDR3 reads CASRDRGYEQYF. The sequenced CDR3 bases are TGTGCCAGCAGGGACAGGGGGTATGAACAGTAC.

This clone was observed a handful of times. Mouse gene names apply. The read ends 1 residue shy of where the CDR3 ends; the end is completed using the germline J gene. The V call is TRBV5, the J call TRBJ2-7; 11 nucleotides agree with TRBD2. The CDR3 is 13 amino acids. Germline V gene sequence: CDR1 LGHNA, CDR2 YNLKQL (reference sequence). After removal of 6 bases from V and 6 bases from J, the junction contained 4 bases not matched to a gene. The CDR3 bases that were read are TGTGCCAGCAGAGACTGGGGGGGGCGTGAACAGTAC. Translation: CASRDWGGREQY. Given in full, the CDR3 is CASRDWGGREQYF.

To note about this clone: The gene names here belong to mouse. The read ends 1 residue before the CDR3 terminus; that terminus is restored from the germline J gene. The genes are TRBV22 and TRBJ1-6. TRBV22 is a listed pseudogene. TRBJ1-6 has ORF status, its function being uncertain. The CDR3 totals 13 residues. The part of the CDR3 DNA that was read is TGTGCCAGCAGTCTGGCCCATAATTCGCCCCTCTAC. Translated: CASSLAHNSPLY. The complete CDR3 sequence is CASSLAHNSPLYF.

This clone was counted only a few times. The germline and genes are mouse ones. The read finishes 1 residue shy of the CDR3 end, and the germline J gene is used to complete it. Other DNA sequences in this sample translate to the same CDR3. The rearrangement links TRBV26 to TRBJ2-4; D not certain. Trimming left V 2 bases short and J 1 base short, with 4 bases between. Germline V gene data show CDR1 as KGHPV and CDR2 as FQNQEV (reference sequence). The CDR3 loop spans 13 amino acids. CDR3 bases read: TGTGCCAGCAGTCTGGGAGGTCAAAACACCTTGTAC. It translates to CASSLGGQNTLY. The whole CDR3 reads CASSLGGQNTLYF.

This clone came up a few times. These gene names are mouse names. Read coverage stops 1 residue before the CDR3 terminus; the germline J gene supplies the remainder. The V gene is TRBV13-1, the J gene TRBJ2-2; D might be TRBD1 or TRBD2, each matching 5 bases. V shed 3 bases and J shed 2 bases, with 5 bases lying between them. The CDR3 loop spans 13 amino acids. Germline CDR1 is NSHNY and CDR2 is SYGAGN. The CDR3 spells CASSGGNTGQLYF. The DNA read from the CDR3 is TGTGCCAGCAGTGGGGGGAACACCGGGCAGCTCTAC.

Details on this clone: Mouse gene names apply. The CDR3 end lies 1 residue beyond the end of the read and is filled in from the germline J gene. The chain joins TRBV29 to TRBJ2-5; no clear D. Germline CDR1 reads MSHET; CDR2 reads SYDVDS. Deletions cut 3 bases from V and 2 bases from J, with 6 bases between. There are 13 residues in the CDR3. Here the CDR3 reads CASSFGSQDTQYF. The sequenced CDR3 bases are TGTGCTAGCAGTTTTGGCAGCCAAGACACCCAGTAC.

As to this clone: The genes and germline here are from mouse. The read ends 1 residue early relative to the CDR3; the germline J gene fills the gap. The sample carries other DNA sequences with the same CDR3. V usage is TRBV26 and J usage is TRBJ1-1, with 7 bases lining up with TRBD1. Trimming took 6 bases from V and 0 from J; bases not matched to a gene: 4. CDR3 length equals 14 residues. The germline V gene has CDR1 KGHPV and CDR2 FQNQEV (reference sequence). CDR3 DNA (partial): TGTGCCAGCAGCAGACAGGGAGCAAACACAGAAGTCTTC. This codes for CASSRQGANTEVF. The entire CDR3 is CASSRQGANTEVFF. Full variable domain (remainder filled in from reference TRBV26 and TRBJ1-1): NSKVIQTPRYLVKGQGQKAKMRCIPEKGHPVVFWYQQNKNNEFKFLINFQNQEVLQQIDMTEKRFSAECPSNSPCSLEIQSSEAGDSALYLCASSRQGANTEVFFGKGTRLTVV.

For this clone: The genes and germline here are from mouse. With the read ending 1 residue before the CDR3 end, the germline J gene is used to fill in that end. The V call is TRBV12-2, the J call TRBJ2-5; tentatively, D is TRBD1 (8 bases). V was cut by 3 bases and J by 8 bases, with 11 bases left in between. Germline lookup yields CDR1 SGHLS and CDR2 HYDKME. The CDR3 runs to 12 residues. CDR3 bases read: TGTGCCAGCTCTTACAGGGGGGGCACCCAGTAC. It specifies CASSYRGGTQY. The full CDR3 sequence reads CASSYRGGTQYF.

In regard to this clone: Gene and germline names: mouse. The read ends 1 residue shy of where the CDR3 ends; the end is completed using the germline J gene. The chain carries TRBV26 and TRBJ2-4, with 9 nucleotides matching TRBD1. Germline assignment: CDR1 KGHPV and CDR2 FQNQEV (reference sequence). The length of the CDR3 is 14 residues. The V and J ends lost 2 bases and 6 bases, in that order; junction bases with no gene match: 3. CDR3 sequence: CASSLRTGVNTLYF. The CDR3 DNA, read in part, is TGTGCCAGCAGTCTGCGGACAGGGGTGAACACCTTGTAC. The entire variable domain, with the rest obtained from reference TRBV26 and TRBJ2-4, is as follows: NSKVIQTPRYLVKGQGQKAKMRCIPEKGHPVVFWYQQNKNNEFKFLINFQNQEVLQQIDMTEKRFSAECPSNSPCSLEIQSSEAGDSALYLCASSLRTGVNTLYFGAGTRLSVL.

This clone has only a few counts. Each gene name is a mouse one. From the germline J gene comes the end of the CDR3, since the read stops 1 residue before it. The V call is TRBV3, the J call TRBJ1-3; D is ambiguous. This CDR3 spans 13 amino acids. V gave up 5 bases and J gave up 2 bases, with 7 bases separating them. CDR1 is SNHLY and CDR2 is FYNGKV in the germline V gene (reference sequence). This CDR3 is CASSRTPGNTLYF. The CDR3 bases that were read are TGTGCCAGCAGCAGGACCCCTGGAAATACGCTCTAT.